This T cell receptor (beta chain) was retrieved from a study of cytomegalovirus exposure and HLA in healthy donors. Details on this clone: The target antigen is unknown.

The PCR had 60 Vbeta and 13 Jbeta primers. TCRdb keeps only in-frame clones here, not all; method: immunoSEQ multiplex PCR. Of about 140,000 clones listed, 79% are singletons. Germline CDR1 is SNHLY and CDR2 is FYNNEI. V dropped 2 bases and J dropped 2 bases, with 13 bases sitting between them. The CDR3 is made up of 15 amino acids. Study-level points and caveats: For TCR beta chains, V- and J-gene trimming was later linked to a missense DCLRE1C variant. Among the most significant clusters, several appeared linked to common viral pathogens in a later analysis. A likely sequencing artifact accounted for one observed cluster of highly shared sequence variants.

Sequences were obtained from PBMCs. The chain employs TRBV2 and TRBJ2-7, with no clear D. This TCR was sampled from a man younger than 30 in good health and CMV-seronegative. CDR3: CASSEMELYAYEQYF. As DNA, the CDR3 is TGTGCCAGCAGTGAAATGGAGCTCTATGCCTACGAGCAGTACTTC.